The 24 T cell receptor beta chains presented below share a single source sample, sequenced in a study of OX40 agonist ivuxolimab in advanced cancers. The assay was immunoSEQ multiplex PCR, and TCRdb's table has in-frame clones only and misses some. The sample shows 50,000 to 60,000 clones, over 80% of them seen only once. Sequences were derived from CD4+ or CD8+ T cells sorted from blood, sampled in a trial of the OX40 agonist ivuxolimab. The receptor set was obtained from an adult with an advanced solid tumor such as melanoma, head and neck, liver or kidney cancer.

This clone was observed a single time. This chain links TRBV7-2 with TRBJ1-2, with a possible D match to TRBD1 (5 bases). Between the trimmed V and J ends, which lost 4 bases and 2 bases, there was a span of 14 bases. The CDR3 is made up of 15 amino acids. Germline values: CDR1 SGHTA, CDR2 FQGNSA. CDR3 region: CASSSPGSGNYGYTF. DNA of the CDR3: TGTGCCAGCAGCTCCCCCGGTTCAGGGAACTATGGCTACACCTTC. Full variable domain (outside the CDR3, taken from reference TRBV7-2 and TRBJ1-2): GAGVSQSPSNKVTEKGKDVELRCDPISGHTALYWYRQSLGQGLEFLIYFQGNSAPDKSGLPSDRFSAERTGGSVSTLTIQRTQQEDSAVYLCASSSPGSGNYGYTFGSGTRLTVV.

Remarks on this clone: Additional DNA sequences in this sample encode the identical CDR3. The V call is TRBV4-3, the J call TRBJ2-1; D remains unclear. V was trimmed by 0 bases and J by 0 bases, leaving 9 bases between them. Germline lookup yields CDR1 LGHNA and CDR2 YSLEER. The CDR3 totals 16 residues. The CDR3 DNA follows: TGCGCCAGCAGCCAAGATTGGGGTGGCTCCTACAATGAGCAGTTCTTC. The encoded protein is CASSQDWGGSYNEQFF.

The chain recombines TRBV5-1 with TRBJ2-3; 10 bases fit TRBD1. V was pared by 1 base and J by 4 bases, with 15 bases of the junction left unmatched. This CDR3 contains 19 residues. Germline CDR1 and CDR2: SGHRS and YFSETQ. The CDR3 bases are TGCGCCAGCAGCTTGATTCCACTACTCCGGGACAGGGGTCCAGATACGCAGTATTTT. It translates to CASSLIPLLRDRGPDTQYF.

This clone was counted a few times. The CDR3 nucleotides are TGCGCCAGCAGAAGGGGACAGGGGGCAACAGATACGCAGTATTTT. Protein: CASRRGQGATDTQYF. This chain connects TRBV5-1 to TRBJ2-3; the match to TRBD1 covers 12 bases. Trimming at V came to 5 bases and at J to 3 bases, leaving 4 bases not matched to a gene. The CDR3 has 15 residues. Germline V gives CDR1 SGHRS, CDR2 YFSETQ.

CDR3 protein: CASSTRQGYYEQYF. Here the CDR3 DNA reads TGTGCCAGCAGCACCAGACAGGGGTACTACGAGCAGTACTTC. The V and J genes are TRBV21-1 and TRBJ2-7; the table's D call of TRBD1 was not tested on the DNA. TRBV21-1 counts as a pseudogene. This CDR3 region has 14 residues.

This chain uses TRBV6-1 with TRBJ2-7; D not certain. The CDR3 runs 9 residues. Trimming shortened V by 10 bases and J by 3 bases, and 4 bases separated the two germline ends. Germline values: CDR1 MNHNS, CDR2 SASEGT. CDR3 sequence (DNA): TGTGCCACGGGCTACGAGCAGTACTTC. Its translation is CATGYEQYF.

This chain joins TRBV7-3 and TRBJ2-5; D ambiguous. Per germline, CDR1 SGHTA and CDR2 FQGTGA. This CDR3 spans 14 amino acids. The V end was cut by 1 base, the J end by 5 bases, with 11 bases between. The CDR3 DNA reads TGTGCCAGCAGCTTAATTGGCGGAGTGGAGACCCAGTACTTC. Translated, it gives CASSLIGGVETQYF.

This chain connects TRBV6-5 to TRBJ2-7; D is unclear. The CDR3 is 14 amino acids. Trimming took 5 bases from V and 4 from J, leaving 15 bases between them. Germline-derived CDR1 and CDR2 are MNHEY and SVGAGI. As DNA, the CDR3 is TGTGCCAGCAGTGAACATTGGATCCAATACGAGCAGTACTTC. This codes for CASSEHWIQYEQYF.

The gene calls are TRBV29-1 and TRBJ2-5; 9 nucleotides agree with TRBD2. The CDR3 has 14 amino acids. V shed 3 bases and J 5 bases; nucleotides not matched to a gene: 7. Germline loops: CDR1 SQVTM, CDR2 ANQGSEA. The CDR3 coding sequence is TGCAGCGTTGATGGCGGGAGGGCCCATGAGACCCAGTACTTC. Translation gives CSVDGGRAHETQYF.

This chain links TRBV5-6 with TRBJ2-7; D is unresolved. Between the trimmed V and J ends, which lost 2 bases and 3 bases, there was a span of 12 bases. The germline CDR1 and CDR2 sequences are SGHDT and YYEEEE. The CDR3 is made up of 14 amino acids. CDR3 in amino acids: CASSLRSNSYEQYF. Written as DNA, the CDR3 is TGTGCCAGCAGCTTACGGAGTAATAGCTACGAGCAGTACTTC.

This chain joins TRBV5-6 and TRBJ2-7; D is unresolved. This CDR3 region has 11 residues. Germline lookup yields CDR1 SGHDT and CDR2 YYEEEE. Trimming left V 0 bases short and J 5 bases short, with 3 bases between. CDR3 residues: CASSLGHEQYF. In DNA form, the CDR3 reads TGTGCCAGCAGCTTGGGGCACGAGCAGTACTTC.

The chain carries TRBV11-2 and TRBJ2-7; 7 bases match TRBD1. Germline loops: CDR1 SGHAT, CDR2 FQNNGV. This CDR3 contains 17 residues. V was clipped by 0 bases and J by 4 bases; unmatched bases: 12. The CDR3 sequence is CASSLEQGYPAFYEQYF. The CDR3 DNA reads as TGTGCCAGCAGCTTAGAACAGGGGTACCCAGCCTTTTACGAGCAGTACTTC.

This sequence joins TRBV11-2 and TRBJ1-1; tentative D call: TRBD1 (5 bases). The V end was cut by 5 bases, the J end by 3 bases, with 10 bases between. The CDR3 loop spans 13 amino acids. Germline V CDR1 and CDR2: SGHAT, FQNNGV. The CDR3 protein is CASSRIGDTEAFF. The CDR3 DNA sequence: TGTGCCAGCAGCAGAATAGGGGACACTGAAGCTTTCTTT.

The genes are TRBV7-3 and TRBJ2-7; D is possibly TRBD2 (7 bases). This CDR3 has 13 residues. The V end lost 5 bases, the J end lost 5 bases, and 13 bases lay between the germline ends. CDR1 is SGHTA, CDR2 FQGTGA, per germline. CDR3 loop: CASSKGGAHEQYF. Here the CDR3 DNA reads TGTGCCAGCAGCAAAGGGGGGGCCCACGAGCAGTACTTC.

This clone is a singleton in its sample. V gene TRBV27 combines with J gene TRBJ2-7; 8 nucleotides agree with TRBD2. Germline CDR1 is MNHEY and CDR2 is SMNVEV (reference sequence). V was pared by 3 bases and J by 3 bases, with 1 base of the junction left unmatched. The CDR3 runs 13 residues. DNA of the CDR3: TGTGCCAGCAGTTTGGCGGGAGGCTACGAGCAGTACTTC. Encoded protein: CASSLAGGYEQYF.

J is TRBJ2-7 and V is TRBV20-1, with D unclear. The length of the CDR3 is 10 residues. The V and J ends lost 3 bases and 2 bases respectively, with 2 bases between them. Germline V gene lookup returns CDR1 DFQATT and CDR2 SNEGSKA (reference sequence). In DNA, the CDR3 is TGCAGTGCTAGCACCTACGAGCAGTACTTC. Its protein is CSASTYEQYF.

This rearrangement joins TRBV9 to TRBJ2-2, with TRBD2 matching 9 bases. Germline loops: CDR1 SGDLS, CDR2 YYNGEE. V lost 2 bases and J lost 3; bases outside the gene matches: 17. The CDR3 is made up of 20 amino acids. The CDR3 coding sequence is TGTGCCAGCAGCGTGTCACAGGGCGGGATGGTAGCGGGAGACACCGGGGAGCTGTTTTTT. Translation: CASSVSQGGMVAGDTGELFF.

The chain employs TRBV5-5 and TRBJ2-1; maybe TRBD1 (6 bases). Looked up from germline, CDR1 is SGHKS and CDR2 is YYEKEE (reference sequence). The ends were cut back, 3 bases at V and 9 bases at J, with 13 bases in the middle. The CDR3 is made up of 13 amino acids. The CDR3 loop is CASSSDRGTEQFF. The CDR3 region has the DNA TGTGCCAGCAGCTCGGACAGAGGTACTGAGCAGTTCTTC.

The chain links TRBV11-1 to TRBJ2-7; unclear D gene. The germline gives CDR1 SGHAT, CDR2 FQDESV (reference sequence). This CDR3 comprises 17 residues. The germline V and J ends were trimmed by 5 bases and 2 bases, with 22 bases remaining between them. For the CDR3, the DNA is TGTGCCAGCAGCCACCTCGCCGGGTTGGCCCAACCCTACGAGCAGTACTTC. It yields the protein CASSHLAGLAQPYEQYF.

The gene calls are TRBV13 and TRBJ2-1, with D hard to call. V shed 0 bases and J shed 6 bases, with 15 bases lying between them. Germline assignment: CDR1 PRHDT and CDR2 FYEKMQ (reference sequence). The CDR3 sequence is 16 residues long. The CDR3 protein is CASSLGLSVRVNEQFF. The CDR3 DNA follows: TGTGCCAGCAGCTTAGGCCTTTCGGTCCGAGTCAATGAGCAGTTCTTC.

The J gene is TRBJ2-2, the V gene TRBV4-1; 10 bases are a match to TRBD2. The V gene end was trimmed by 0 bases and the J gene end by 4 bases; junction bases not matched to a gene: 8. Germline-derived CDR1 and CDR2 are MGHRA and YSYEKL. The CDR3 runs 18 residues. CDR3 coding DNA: TGCGCCAGCAGCCAAGATTCGCCGGGACTAGCGTCCACCGGGGAGCTGTTTTTT. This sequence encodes CASSQDSPGLASTGELFF.

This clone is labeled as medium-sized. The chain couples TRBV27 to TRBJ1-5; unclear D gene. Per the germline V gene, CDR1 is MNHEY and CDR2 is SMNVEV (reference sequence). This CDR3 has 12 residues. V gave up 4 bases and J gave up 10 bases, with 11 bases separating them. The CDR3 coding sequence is TGTGCCAGCAGTTCTCGGACTGGCCCCCAGCATTTT. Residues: CASSSRTGPQHF.

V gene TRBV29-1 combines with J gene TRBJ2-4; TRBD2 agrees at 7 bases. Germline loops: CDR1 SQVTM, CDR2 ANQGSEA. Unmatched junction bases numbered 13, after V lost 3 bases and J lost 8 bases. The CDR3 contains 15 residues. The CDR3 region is CSVDGRGREADIQYF. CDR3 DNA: TGCAGCGTTGACGGACGGGGCCGGGAGGCGGACATTCAGTACTTC.

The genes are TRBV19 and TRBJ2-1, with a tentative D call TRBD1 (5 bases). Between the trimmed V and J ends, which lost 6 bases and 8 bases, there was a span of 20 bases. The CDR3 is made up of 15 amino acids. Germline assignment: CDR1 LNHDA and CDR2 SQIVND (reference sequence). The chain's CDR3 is CASRNPETAPDEQFF. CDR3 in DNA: TGTGCCAGTAGAAACCCGGAGACAGCCCCCGATGAGCAGTTCTTC.